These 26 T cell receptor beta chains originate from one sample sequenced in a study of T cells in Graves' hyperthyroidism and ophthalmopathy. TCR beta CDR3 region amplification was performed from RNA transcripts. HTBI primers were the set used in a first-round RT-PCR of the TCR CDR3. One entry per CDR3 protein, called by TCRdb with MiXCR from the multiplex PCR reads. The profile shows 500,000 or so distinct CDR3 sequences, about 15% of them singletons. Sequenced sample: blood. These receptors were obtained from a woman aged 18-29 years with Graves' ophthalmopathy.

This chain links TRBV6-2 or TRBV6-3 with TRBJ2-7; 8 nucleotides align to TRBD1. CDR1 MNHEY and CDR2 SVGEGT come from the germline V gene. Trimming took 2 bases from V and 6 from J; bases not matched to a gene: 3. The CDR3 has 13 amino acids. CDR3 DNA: TGTGCCAGCAGTTACCCCGGACAGGGCGAGCAGTACTTC. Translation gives CASSYPGQGEQYF.

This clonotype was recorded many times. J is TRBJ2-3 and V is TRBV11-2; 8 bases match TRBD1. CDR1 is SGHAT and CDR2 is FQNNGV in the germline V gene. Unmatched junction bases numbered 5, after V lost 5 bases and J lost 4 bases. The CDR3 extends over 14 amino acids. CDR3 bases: TGTGCCAGCAGCCCAAAGGACAGGGCAGATACGCAGTATTTT. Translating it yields CASSPKDRADTQYF.

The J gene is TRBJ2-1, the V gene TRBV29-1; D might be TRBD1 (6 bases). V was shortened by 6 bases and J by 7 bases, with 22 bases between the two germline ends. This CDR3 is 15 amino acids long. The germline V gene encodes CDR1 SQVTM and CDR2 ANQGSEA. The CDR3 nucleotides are TGCAGCGTGAGTGGGGGCGGCTTTACGGCGAATGAGCAGTTCTTC. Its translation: CSVSGGGFTANEQFF.

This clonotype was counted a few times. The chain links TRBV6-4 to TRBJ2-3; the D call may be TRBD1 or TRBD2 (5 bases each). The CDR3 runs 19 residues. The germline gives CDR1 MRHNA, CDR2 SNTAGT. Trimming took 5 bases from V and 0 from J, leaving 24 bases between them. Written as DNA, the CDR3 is TGTGCCAGCAGTCGACAAGGGGACGGGGCGGGCTCTAGCACAGATACGCAGTATTTT. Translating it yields CASSRQGDGAGSSTDTQYF.

The CDR3 DNA is TGCGCCAGCAGCCTTCTAATAGCGGGGGGCACAGATACGCAGTATTTT. It specifies CASSLLIAGGTDTQYF. V usage is TRBV4-1 and J usage is TRBJ2-3; 9 positions agree with TRBD2. The CDR3 covers 16 residues. After removal of 4 bases from V and 1 base from J, the junction contained 6 bases not matched to a gene. Germline-derived CDR1 and CDR2 are MGHRA and YSYEKL.

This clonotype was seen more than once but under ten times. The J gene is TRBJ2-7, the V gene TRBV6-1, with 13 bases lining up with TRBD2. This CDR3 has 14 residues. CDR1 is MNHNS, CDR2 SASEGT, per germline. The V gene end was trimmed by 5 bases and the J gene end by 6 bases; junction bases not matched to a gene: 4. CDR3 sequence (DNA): TGTGCCAGCAGTCGGACTAGCGGGGGCCCCGAGCAGTACTTC. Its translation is CASSRTSGGPEQYF.

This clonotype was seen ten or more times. The chain's CDR3 is CASSLLGDRGNQPQHF. The CDR3 nucleotides read TGTGCCAGCAGTTTATTGGGGGACAGGGGGAATCAGCCCCAGCATTTT. This chain connects TRBV27 to TRBJ1-5; 11 bases are shared with TRBD1. V trimming: 1 base; J trimming: 4 bases; junction bases outside the gene matches: 3. This CDR3 has 16 amino acids. Germline assignment: CDR1 MNHEY and CDR2 SMNVEV (reference sequence).

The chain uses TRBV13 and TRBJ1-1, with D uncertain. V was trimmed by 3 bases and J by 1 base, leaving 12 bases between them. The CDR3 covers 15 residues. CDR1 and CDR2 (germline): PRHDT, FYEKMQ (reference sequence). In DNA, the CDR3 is TGTGCCAGCAGCTTCATTGAGGGCCCGAACACTGAAGCTTTCTTT. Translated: CASSFIEGPNTEAFF.

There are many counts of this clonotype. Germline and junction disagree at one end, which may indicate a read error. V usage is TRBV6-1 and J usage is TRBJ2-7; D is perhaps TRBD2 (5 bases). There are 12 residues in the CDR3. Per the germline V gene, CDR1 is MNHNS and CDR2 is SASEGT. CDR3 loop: CATSLEGYEQYF. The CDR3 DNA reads TGTGCCACCAGTTTAGAGGGTTACGAGCAGTACTTC.

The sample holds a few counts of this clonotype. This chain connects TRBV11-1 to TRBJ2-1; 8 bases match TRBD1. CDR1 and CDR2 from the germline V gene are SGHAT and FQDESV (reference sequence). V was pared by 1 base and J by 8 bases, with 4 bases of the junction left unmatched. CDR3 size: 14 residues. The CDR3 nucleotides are TGTGCCAGCAGCTTAGAGGACAGGGTTGATGAGCAGTTCTTC. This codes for CASSLEDRVDEQFF. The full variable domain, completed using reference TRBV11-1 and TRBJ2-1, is EAEVAQSPRYKITEKSQAVAFWCDPISGHATLYWYRQILGQGPELLVQFQDESVVDDSQLPKDRFSAERLKGVDSTLKIQPAELGDSAMYLCASSLEDRVDEQFFGPGTRLTVL.

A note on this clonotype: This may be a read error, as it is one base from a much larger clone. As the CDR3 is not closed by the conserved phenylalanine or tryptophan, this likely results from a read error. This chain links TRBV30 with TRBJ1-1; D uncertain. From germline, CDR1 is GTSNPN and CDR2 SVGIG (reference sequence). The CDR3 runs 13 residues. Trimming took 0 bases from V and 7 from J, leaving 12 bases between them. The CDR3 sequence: CAWSVSGKNEAFL. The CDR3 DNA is TGTGCCTGGAGTGTCTCTGGGAAAAATGAAGCTTTCCTT.

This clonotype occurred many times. The CDR3 spells CASSEDSFWTGNYGYTF. The CDR3 DNA follows: TGTGCCAGCAGTGAAGACTCGTTTTGGACTGGGAACTATGGCTACACCTTC. The chain uses TRBV2 and TRBJ1-2; D gene unclear. Trimming stripped 1 base from V and 2 bases from J, with 17 bases between. Germline V gene data show CDR1 as SNHLY and CDR2 as FYNNEI. The CDR3 is 17 amino acids.

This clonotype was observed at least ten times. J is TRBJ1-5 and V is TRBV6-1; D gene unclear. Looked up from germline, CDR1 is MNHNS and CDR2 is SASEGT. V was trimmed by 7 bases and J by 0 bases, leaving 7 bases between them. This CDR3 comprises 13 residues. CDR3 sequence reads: CASTDISNQPQHF. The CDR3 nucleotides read TGTGCCAGCACCGACATTAGCAATCAGCCCCAGCATTTT.

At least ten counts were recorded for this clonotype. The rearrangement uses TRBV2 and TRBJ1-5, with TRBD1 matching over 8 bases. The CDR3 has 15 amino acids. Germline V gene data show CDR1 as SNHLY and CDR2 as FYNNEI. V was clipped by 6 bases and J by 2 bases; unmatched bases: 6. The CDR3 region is CASRLDRVGNQPQHF. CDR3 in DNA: TGTGCCAGCAGACTGGACAGGGTTGGCAATCAGCCCCAGCATTTT. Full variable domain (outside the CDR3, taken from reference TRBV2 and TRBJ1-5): EPEVTQTPSHQVTQMGQEVILRCVPISNHLYFYWYRQILGQKVEFLVSFYNNEISEKSEIFDDQFSVERPDGSNFTLKIRSTKLEDSAMYFCASRLDRVGNQPQHFGDGTRLSIL.

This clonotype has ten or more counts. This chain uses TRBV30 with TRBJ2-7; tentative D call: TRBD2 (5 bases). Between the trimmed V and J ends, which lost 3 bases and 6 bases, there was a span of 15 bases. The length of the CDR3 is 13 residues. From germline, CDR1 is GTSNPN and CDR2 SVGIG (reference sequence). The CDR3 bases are TGTGCCTGGAGGATCTTCGGCAGCGGCGAGCAGTACTTC. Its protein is CAWRIFGSGEQYF.

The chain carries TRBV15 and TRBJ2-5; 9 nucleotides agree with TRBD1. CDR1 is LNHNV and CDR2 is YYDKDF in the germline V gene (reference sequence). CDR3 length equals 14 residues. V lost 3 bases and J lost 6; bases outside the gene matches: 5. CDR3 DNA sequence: TGTGCCACCAGCAGCACAGGGGGCCGAAAGACCCAGTACTTC. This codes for CATSSTGGRKTQYF.

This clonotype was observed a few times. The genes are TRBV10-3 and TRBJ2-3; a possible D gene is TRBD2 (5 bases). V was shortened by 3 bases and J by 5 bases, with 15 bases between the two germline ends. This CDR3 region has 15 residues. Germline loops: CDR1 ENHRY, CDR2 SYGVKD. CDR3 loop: CAISDRNLDLDTQYF. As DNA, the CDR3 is TGTGCCATCAGTGATCGAAACCTGGACTTAGATACGCAGTATTTT.

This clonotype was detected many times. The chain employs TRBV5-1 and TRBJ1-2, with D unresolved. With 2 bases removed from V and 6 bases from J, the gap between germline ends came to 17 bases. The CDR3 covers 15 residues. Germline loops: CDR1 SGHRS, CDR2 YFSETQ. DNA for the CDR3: TGCGCCAGCAGCTTCCTAGGGAACCCGCCGGATGGCTACACCTTC. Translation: CASSFLGNPPDGYTF.

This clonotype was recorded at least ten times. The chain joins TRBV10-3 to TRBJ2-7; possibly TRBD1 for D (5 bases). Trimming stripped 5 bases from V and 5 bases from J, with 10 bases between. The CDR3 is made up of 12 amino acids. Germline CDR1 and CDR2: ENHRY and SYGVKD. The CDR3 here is CAISPGRDEQYF. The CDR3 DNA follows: TGTGCCATCAGTCCTGGCAGGGACGAGCAGTACTTC.

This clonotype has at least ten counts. The CDR3 DNA reads TGTGCCAGCAGCATAAGACAGGGATATGGCTACACCTTC. Protein: CASSIRQGYGYTF. V is TRBV7-2 and J is TRBJ1-2; 7 positions agree with TRBD1. Trimming took 5 bases from V and 5 from J; bases not matched to a gene: 5. This CDR3 is 13 amino acids long. Looked up from germline, CDR1 is SGHTA and CDR2 is FQGNSA.

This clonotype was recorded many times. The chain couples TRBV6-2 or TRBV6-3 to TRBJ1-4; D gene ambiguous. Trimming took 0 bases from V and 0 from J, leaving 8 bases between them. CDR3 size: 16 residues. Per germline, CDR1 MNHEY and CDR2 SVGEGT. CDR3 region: CASSYSREATNEKLFF. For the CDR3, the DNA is TGTGCCAGCAGTTACTCCCGGGAAGCAACTAATGAAAAACTGTTTTTT.

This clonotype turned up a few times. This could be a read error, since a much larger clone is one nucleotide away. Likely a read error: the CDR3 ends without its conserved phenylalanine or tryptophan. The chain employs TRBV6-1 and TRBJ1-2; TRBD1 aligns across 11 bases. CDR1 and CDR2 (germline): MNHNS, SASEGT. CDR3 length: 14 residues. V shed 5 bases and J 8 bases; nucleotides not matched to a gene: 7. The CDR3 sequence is CASSSRDRGYGYTL. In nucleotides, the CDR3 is TGTGCCAGCAGTTCAAGGGACAGGGGGTACGGCTACACCCTC.

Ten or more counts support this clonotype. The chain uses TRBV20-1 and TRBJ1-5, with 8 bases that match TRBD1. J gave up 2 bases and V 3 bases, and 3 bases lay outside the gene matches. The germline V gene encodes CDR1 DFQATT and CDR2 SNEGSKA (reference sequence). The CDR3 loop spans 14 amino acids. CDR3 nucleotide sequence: TGCAGTGCTAGCGGACAGGGCGGCAATCAGCCCCAGCATTTT. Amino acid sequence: CSASGQGGNQPQHF.

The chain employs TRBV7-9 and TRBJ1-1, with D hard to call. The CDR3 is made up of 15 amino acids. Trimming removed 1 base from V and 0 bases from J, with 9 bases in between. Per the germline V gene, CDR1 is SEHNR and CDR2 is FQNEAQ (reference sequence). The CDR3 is CASSLGLGMNTEAFF. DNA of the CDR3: TGTGCCAGCAGCTTAGGGTTAGGGATGAACACTGAAGCTTTCTTT.

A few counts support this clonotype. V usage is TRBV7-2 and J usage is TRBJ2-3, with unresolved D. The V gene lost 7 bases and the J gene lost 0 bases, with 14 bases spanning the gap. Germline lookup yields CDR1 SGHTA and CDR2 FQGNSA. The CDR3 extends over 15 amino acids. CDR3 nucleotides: TGTGCCAGCAACCCCGGGTTAGCTAGCACAGATACGCAGTATTTT. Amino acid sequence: CASNPGLASTDTQYF.

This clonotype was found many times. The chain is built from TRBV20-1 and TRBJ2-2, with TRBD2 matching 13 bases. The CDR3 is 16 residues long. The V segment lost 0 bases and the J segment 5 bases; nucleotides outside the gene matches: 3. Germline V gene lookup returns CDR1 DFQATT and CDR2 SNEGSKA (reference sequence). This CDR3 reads CSARDGLAGETGELFF. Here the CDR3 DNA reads TGCAGTGCTAGAGACGGACTAGCGGGAGAGACCGGGGAGCTGTTTTTT.